This T cell receptor (beta chain) emerged from a study of post-analysis software for immune sequencing data (dated by TCRdb to about 2015). Background on the whole study: Disease courses on record covered relapsing-remitting, secondary progressive and progressive-relapsing multiple sclerosis, though some patients had no subtype annotation. A subset of samples was prepared in parallel using single-end sample barcoding, then pooled and co-amplified after Illumina adapter ligation. The patient repertoires were set against about 10 previously published healthy control repertoires from donors whose ages ranged from 6 to 25 years.

The library relied on PCR. The sequencer was an Illumina HiSeq 2500. To reduce PCR and sequencing biases, unique molecular identifiers were incorporated into the TCR beta cDNA libraries. Per 1 to 10 million input T cells, approximately 500,000 cDNA molecules were obtained, such that each molecule approximated one T cell. The same protocol used for the earlier healthy control dataset was applied to prepare and sequence the patient libraries. Within a given batch, samples were prepared together, multiplexed and sequenced on the same HiSeq lane. As for the authors' bioinformatics: MIGEC was used to process the raw barcoded reads, and molecular identifier groups with only a single read were discarded before consensus assembly and CDR3 extraction. VDJtools was used for post-analysis of the clonotype tables, with diversity normalized by down-sampling every dataset to the smallest sample size. In repertoire overlap clustering, CDR3 amino acid sequences, but not nucleotide sequences, were matched to correct batch-related cross-sample contamination. TCRdb applied fastp at Q25 and MiXCR to the public reads, then kept only in-frame beta chains. Entries are consolidated by CDR3 protein sequence, retaining the most common genes and DNA. These V and J calls are TCRdb output, not the study's own analysis. For this sample there are hundreds of thousands of distinct CDR3 sequences; approximately 60% appear just once. The top ten constitute around 10% of the sample.

With regard to this clonotype: Its antigen target is currently unknown. Per-nucleotide qualities are absent, and no much larger clonotype sits a single base away.

The CDR3 runs 17 residues from the cysteine to the phenylalanine. Only the CDR3 part of the read is kept: 51 bases, read in frame from the first base. Deletion took 6 bases off V and 0 bases off J, with a span of 21 bases between the germline ends. CDR1 and CDR2, looked up from the germline V gene, are MNHNS and SASEGT. Here is what the overall study found, with its caveats: Direct clustering with F measure revealed strong co-clustering of samples prepared in the same batch, which led to a batch-effect correction. Normalized Chao1 diversity was significantly lower in multiple sclerosis patients than controls, suggesting substantial peripheral T-cell clonal expansion. Roughly 5 TRBV segments, including TRBV5-6, TRBV5-1 and TRBV20-1, were significantly more frequent in patients than controls. The multiple sclerosis patient group was slightly younger than the control group.

To demonstrate the VDJtools post-analysis software, TCR beta repertoires were profiled from the peripheral blood of roughly 12 young patients with multiple sclerosis. The multiple sclerosis patients were children and adolescents between roughly 6 and 16 years of age. The V and J segments used are TRBV6-1 and TRBJ2-7; the D gene assignment is ambiguous. The sample taken for sequencing was blood. This TCR came from a girl aged 2 to 9 with multiple sclerosis. The CDR3 region reads CASSLGCGPRSSYEQYF. The nucleotide sequence reads TGTGCCAGCAGCCTAGGATGCGGTCCGAGAAGCTCCTACGAGCAGTACTTC.